The clone carrying this T cell receptor beta chain was found a few times. Its antigen is unidentified. This sample is drawn from a study of early T cells in non-severe SARS-CoV-2 infection. Overall study context: Bulk RNA isolated from unsorted whole blood underwent sequencing; chains were not paired. General observations from the study: Matching with VDJdb favored anti-spike CD8 responses (missing private and CD4 specificities).

Germline-derived CDR1 and CDR2 are MNHNS and SASEGT. The CDR3 is 13 amino acids. Trimming took 8 bases from V and 7 from J; bases not matched to a gene: 3. Individual cDNA molecules each received unique molecular identifiers attached to them. One entry per CDR3 protein results from TCRdb running MiXCR on the 5' RACE reads. The table includes fewer than 100,000 distinct CDR3 sequences, roughly 9.4% detected once. The chain links TRBV6-1 to TRBJ1-6; 9 bases align to TRBD1. The clonotype comes from an adult who was a healthcare worker with PCR-confirmed SARS-CoV-2 infection or an uninfected control (not recorded which). The specimen sequenced was whole blood. CDR3 sequence: CASGDRENSPLHF. DNA for the CDR3: TGTGCCAGCGGGGACAGGGAGAATTCACCCCTCCACTTT.